Listed below are T cell receptor beta chains from one sample, sequenced in a study of blood T cell repertoires in COVID-19. Sequenced by immunoSEQ multiplex PCR; TCRdb stores in-frame clones only, minus some. The sample has some 150,000 clones, roughly 80% seen once. Sample: peripheral blood. Source of these receptors: a woman aged 55-70 years with COVID-19, enrolled during active disease. Both conserved end residues are part of each CDR3. The D gene is left open where the match is weak. Clone size is not always given. Where it is, it says once, few, many or a class for expanded clones.

TRBV14	TRBJ1-1	TRBD1	.	TGTGCCAGCAGCCAAGTCGCGGGACAGCCCTTTGGCGCTTTCTTT	CASSQVAGQPFGAFF
TRBV5-1	TRBJ1-4	.	.	TGCGCCAGCAGCTTGGGTACAGGGGAAAAACTGTTTTTT	CASSLGTGEKLFF
TRBV27	TRBJ1-5	TRBD1	.	TGTGCCAGCGCTAAGGGACAGGTCATCAATCAGCCCCAGCATTTT	CASAKGQVINQPQHF
TRBV18	TRBJ1-2	.	.	TGTGCCAGCTCCCAAGACCAGGGCAACTATGGCTACACCTTC	CASSQDQGNYGYTF
TRBV15	TRBJ2-2	.	.	TGTGCCACCAGCAGCTACACAGGGACCGGGGAGCTGTTTTTT	CATSSYTGTGELFF
TRBV7-9	TRBJ1-2	TRBD1	.	TGTGCCAGCAGCTCCCGGGACAGGGAGAGAGATGGCTACACCTTC	CASSSRDRERDGYTF
TRBV5-4	TRBJ2-1	TRBD2	once	TGTGCCAGCAGACCCCCGGGACTAGCGCCCGATGAGCAGTTCTTC	CASRPPGLAPDEQFF
TRBV6-1	TRBJ1-1	TRBD1	.	TGTGCCAGCAGTGAAGGAGGAGGGGGCCGGCGGGCTTTCTTT	CASSEGGGGRRAFF
TRBV6-5	TRBJ2-7	TRBD2	.	TGTGCCAGCAGACCCACTAGCGGGATGTTCGAGCAGTACTTC	CASRPTSGMFEQYF
TRBV9	TRBJ2-2	TRBD1	.	TGTGCCAGCAGCGTACTGGACAGGACAGACACCGGGGAGCTGTTTTTT	CASSVLDRTDTGELFF
TRBV30	TRBJ1-4	TRBD1	.	TGTGCCTGGAGTTCCTCACAGGGGAATTTGGGAAAACTGTTTTTT	CAWSSSQGNLGKLFF
TRBV6-6	TRBJ2-3	.	.	TGTGCCAGCAGGACCTCGGGGAGGAGTGCAGATACGCAGTATTTT	CASRTSGRSADTQYF
TRBV7-9	TRBJ2-1	.	.	TGTGCCAGCAGCTTAGCACAGTCCTACAATGAGCAGTTCTTC	CASSLAQSYNEQFF
TRBV6-5	TRBJ1-4	TRBD1	.	TGTGCCAGCAGTCCTCGACAGGGTAGGGGTGAAAAACTGTTTTTT	CASSPRQGRGEKLFF
TRBV6-4	TRBJ1-1	.	.	TGTGCCAGCCGTAGCGGGTGGATGAACACTGAAGCTTTCTTT	CASRSGWMNTEAFF
TRBV4-1	TRBJ1-2	.	once	TGCGCCAGCAGCCCCCGAGACAGCTCTAACTATGGCTACACCTTC	CASSPRDSSNYGYTF
TRBV6-5	TRBJ1-1	TRBD1	.	TGTGCCAGCAGTTACGGGCTGGGACAGCCGAACACTGAAGCTTTCTTT	CASSYGLGQPNTEAFF
TRBV7-3	TRBJ2-5	TRBD2	.	TGTGCCAGCAGCCTTCCGGGACTAGTAGGAACCGTATCATACCCAGAGACCCAGTACTTC	CASSLPGLVGTVSYPETQYF
TRBV25-1	TRBJ2-7	.	.	TGTGCCAGCAGTGGGGAAAGGGGTACCTACGAGCAGTACTTC	CASSGERGTYEQYF
TRBV7-8	TRBJ2-2	.	.	TGTGCCAGCAGCGTCTATGTTGACACCGGGGAGCTGTTTTTT	CASSVYVDTGELFF
TRBV6-5	TRBJ1-4	TRBD1	.	TGTGCCAGCAGTCTCGGACAGGCTAATGAAAAACTGTTTTTT	CASSLGQANEKLFF
TRBV6-5	TRBJ1-2	.	once	TGTGCCAGCAGTTACCGGACAAATACTTGGTATGGCTACACCTTC	CASSYRTNTWYGYTF
TRBV19	TRBJ2-7	.	.	TGTGCCAGTAGTCTAGGACAGACCTACGAGCAGTACTTC	CASSLGQTYEQYF
TRBV5-1	TRBJ2-7	.	.	TGCGCCAGCAGCTTAGTGGCCCTCACCCCACCTAGCGAGCAGTACTTC	CASSLVALTPPSEQYF
TRBV6-5	TRBJ2-2	.	.	TGTGCCAGCGCCTGGTGGGCGGGATACACCGGGGAGCTGTTTTTT	CASAWWAGYTGELFF
TRBV6-1	TRBJ1-6	.	.	TGTGCCAGCAGTGAGCTACAGGGAGATTCACCCCTCCACTTT	CASSELQGDSPLHF
TRBV11-2	TRBJ1-2	TRBD1	.	TGTGCCAGCAGCCCAGGGGGCAGCTATGGCTACACCTTC	CASSPGGSYGYTF
TRBV2	TRBJ2-3	.	once	TGTGCCAGCCTATCCGGGCAGGAGGAGGATACGCAGTATTTT	CASLSGQEEDTQYF
TRBV19	TRBJ1-2	.	.	TGTGCCAGTAGTATCGATCGACAGTATGGCTACACCTTC	CASSIDRQYGYTF
TRBV5-5	TRBJ1-5	TRBD1	.	TGTGCCAGCAGCGGAGCCGGGACAGAGGTCAATCAGCCCCAGCATTTT	CASSGAGTEVNQPQHF
TRBV4-1	TRBJ1-5	TRBD1	.	TGCGCCAGCAGACAGACAGGGGATAGCAATCAGCCCCAGCATTTT	CASRQTGDSNQPQHF
TRBV5-1	TRBJ1-6	TRBD1	.	TGCGCCAGCGGGACAGCCAATTCACCCCTCCACTTT	CASGTANSPLHF